This T cell receptor beta chain derives from a study of a mutant IDH1 vaccine in newly diagnosed glioma. Study details: In some groups vaccination began 4-6 weeks post-radiotherapy; others received it with temozolomide. Antecedent treatment encompassed radiotherapy, temozolomide, or their combination; the majority received both. Study-wide results and limits: Across multiple MHC alleles, about 95% of patients had vaccine-induced responses.

The protocol was immunoSEQ multiplex PCR, while the TCRdb copy is restricted to in-frame clones and leaves out a portion. The sample holds 30,000 to 40,000 clones, approximately 83% seen once. Between the trimmed V and J ends, which lost 2 bases and 4 bases, there was a span of 14 bases. There are 14 residues in the CDR3. Germline V CDR1 and CDR2: SQVTM, ANQGSEA. The sample's time point: week 5, during vaccination. Topical imiquimod was applied with each vaccine dose, which held 300 ug of mutant IDH1 20-mer peptide. Points on this clone: Its target is not known.

The receptor was derived from a man younger than 40 with glioma. This specimen consisted of PBMCs, obtained from a glioma patient whose treatment included an IDH1 peptide vaccine. J is TRBJ1-2 and V is TRBV29-1; possibly TRBD1 for D (5 bases). Here the CDR3 DNA reads TGCAGCGTTGAAACAGGCGACTTGCGCTATGGCTACACCTTC. It specifies CSVETGDLRYGYTF.